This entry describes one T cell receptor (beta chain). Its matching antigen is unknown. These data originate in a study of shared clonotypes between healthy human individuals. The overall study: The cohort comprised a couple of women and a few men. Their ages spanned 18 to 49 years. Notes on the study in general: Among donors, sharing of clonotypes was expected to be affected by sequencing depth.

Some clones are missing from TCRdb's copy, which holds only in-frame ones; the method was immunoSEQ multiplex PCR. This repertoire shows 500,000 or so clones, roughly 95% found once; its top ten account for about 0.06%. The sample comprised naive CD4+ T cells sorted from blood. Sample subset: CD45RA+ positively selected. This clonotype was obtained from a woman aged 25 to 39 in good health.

The CDR3 protein is CASREGGADQPQHF. The CDR3 bases are TGTGCCAGCAGGGAAGGGGGGGCTGATCAGCCCCAGCATTTT. The chain couples TRBV28 to TRBJ1-5; D may be TRBD1 (6 bases). Germline V lookup: CDR1 MDHEN, CDR2 SYDVKM. The CDR3 consists of 14 residues. The V end was cut by 6 bases, the J end by 5 bases, with 14 bases between.